This TCR beta chain stems from a study (dated by TCRdb to the mid-2010s). The study in broad terms: Whether tumor-infiltrating Tregs in breast cancer are recruited from blood Tregs or converted in situ from other CD4+ T cell subsets was tested. The investigation overall reported the following: Validation in the larger cohort was restricted to a single TCR beta V-J rearrangement rather than whole repertoires. The greatest overlap of tumor-infiltrating Treg TCR alpha and beta sequences was with tumor naive CD4+ T cells, followed next by blood naive CD4+ T cells. The TCR gene usage of tumor memory CD4+ T cells clustered together with blood and lymph node memory CD4+ cells and with lymph node naive CD4+ cells.

As concerns this clonotype: Which antigen it targets is not known. Within one base of it there is no much larger clone, and no base qualities were kept.

Full-length TCR variable regions were amplified by 5' RACE PCR with constant-region reverse primers, followed by semi-nested PCR with Nested Universal Primer A. Using the ReliaPrep RNA Cell Miniprep System, total RNA was extracted, and the SMARTer RACE 5'/3' Kit was then used to reverse transcribe the RNA into 5'RACE-ready cDNA. An Illumina MiSeq was used to sequence the full-length TCR alpha and beta libraries, which had been barcoded with multiplex adaptors. Per the authors' processing: For each of nine subset-tissue groups, sequencing data from the five patients were pooled, and the groups were then compared using unsupervised clustering of TCR gene usage. Repertoire similarity was calculated with the Morisita-Horn index, weighting shared sequences by their contribution to each repertoire. TCRdb redid the processing of the public reads, applying fastp at Q25 and MiXCR, and retained in-frame beta chains. One record per CDR3 amino acid sequence lists the most common genes and DNA. What appears here as the V and J calls and clone size reflects TCRdb's work, not the paper's. The sample includes tens of thousands of distinct CDR3 sequences, with under 25% observed a single time. The ten top clones hold around 4% of the sample.

CD4+CD25+CD127-/low cells were isolated as Tregs. Tregs, naive and memory CD4+ T cells from tumor, blood and ipsilateral draining lymph nodes of a handful of breast cancer patients underwent full-length TCR alpha and beta sequencing. Mononuclear cells from lymph nodes or approximately 46 ml of peripheral blood were isolated by Ficoll density gradient centrifugation. Sorted cell populations were confirmed by FACS to exceed 90% purity. The source is a female donor with breast cancer. The specimen was Tregs sorted from blood.

CDR3 loop: CASSSQGRRNEQFF. The base sequence is TGTGCCAGCAGCTCACAGGGACGCCGCAATGAGCAGTTCTTC. The chain was built from TRBV7-3 and TRBJ2-1, with a weak D call of TRBD1 (6 bases match). At the junction V is shortened by 4 bases and J by 6 bases, with 13 bases in between. The CDR3 spans 14 residues, from the cysteine through the phenylalanine. Only CDR3 DNA remains: 42 bases, in frame from the first base. CDR1 and CDR2, looked up from the germline V gene, are SGHTA and FQGTGA.